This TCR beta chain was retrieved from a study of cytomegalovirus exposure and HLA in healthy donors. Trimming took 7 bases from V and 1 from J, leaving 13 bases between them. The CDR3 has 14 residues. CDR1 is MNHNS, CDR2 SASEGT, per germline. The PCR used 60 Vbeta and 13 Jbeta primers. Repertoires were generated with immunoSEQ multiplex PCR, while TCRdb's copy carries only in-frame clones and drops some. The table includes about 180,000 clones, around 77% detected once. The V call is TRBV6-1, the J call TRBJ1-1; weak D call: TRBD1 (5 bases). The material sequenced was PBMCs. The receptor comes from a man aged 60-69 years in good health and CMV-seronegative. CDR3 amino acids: CASTARGTNTEAFF. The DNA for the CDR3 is TGTGCCAGCACCGCCCGGGGGACGAACACTGAAGCTTTCTTT.